The present entry profiles one TCR beta chain with its context. These data originate in a study of T cells in Graves' hyperthyroidism and ophthalmopathy. Blood was sampled at initial diagnosis of hyperthyroidism, prior to onset of any ophthalmopathy symptoms. The PBMCs were taken from under 12 ml of fresh peripheral blood. RNA transcripts provided the source from which TCR beta CDR3 regions were amplified. Researchers ran a first-round RT-PCR on the TCR CDR3 using the HTBI primer set. MiXCR was run by TCRdb on the multiplex PCR reads, yielding one entry per CDR3 protein. This sample has approximately 370,000 distinct CDR3 sequences; approximately 18% occur once, and the top ten carry almost 35%. Sequenced material: blood. This receptor was taken from a woman in her thirties with Graves' hyperthyroidism that later progressed to Graves' ophthalmopathy.

The DNA for the CDR3 is TGCGCCAGCAGCACCAAGACAGGGATCGCCTACAATGAGCAGTTCTTC. It specifies CASSTKTGIAYNEQFF. The chain employs TRBV4-1 and TRBJ2-1, with TRBD1 matching 7 bases. This CDR3 is built from 16 residues. Germline V gene sequence: CDR1 MGHRA, CDR2 YSYEKL. Trimming cost V 5 bases and J 2 bases; bases outside gene matches: 9.